One T cell receptor beta chain is described in this entry. Antigen specificity is unknown. Trimming removed 7 bases from V and 9 bases from J; junction bases left unmatched: 11. The CDR3 totals 14 residues. Germline V gene data show CDR1 as SGHDT and CDR2 as YYEEEE. Combining a sample-barcoded 5' primer with a J-beta primer mix, a second PCR ran for about 6 to 12 cycles. TCRdb re-analysed the 5' RACE reads in MiXCR, keeping a single row per CDR3 protein. The sample lists 650,000 to 900,000 distinct CDR3 sequences, around 62% seen once, with roughly 26% in the top ten. This record comes from a study of blood T cells in healthy people across ages. Study-level results: Long-lived donors had more naive CD4+ cells and higher diversity than aged donors. In these data, TCR beta diversity tracked strongly with naive T cell percentage.

The sample comprised blood. This TCR was sampled from a man between 25 and 39 years old in good health. This rearrangement joins TRBV5-6 to TRBJ2-1; 9 bases fit TRBD2. The CDR3 bases are TGTGCCAGCCGCGGAGCGGGGGGTGGGCTTGAGCAGTTCTTC. Its protein is CASRGAGGGLEQFF.